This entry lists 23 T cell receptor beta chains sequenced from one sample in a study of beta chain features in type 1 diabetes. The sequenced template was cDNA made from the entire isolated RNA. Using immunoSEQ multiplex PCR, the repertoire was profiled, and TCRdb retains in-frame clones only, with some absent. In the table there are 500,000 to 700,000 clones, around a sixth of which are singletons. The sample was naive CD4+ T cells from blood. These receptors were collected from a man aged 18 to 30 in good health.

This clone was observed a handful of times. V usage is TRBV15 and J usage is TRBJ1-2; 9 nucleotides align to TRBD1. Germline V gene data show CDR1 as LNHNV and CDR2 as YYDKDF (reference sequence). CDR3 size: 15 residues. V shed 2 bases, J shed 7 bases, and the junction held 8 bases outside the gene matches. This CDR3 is CATSRLGTGQVGYTF. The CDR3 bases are TGTGCCACCAGCAGATTAGGGACAGGGCAAGTTGGCTACACCTTC.

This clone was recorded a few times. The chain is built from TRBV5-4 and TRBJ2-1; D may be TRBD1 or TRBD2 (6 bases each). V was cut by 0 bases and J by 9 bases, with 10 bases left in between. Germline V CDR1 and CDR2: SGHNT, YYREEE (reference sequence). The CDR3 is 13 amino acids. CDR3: CASSLVGGGEQFF. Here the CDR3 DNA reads TGTGCCAGCAGCTTGGTGGGGGGCGGTGAGCAGTTCTTC.

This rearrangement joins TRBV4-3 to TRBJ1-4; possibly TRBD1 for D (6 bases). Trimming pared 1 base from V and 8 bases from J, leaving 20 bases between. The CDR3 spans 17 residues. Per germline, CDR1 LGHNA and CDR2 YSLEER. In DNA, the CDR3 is TGCGCCAGCAGCCAAGGCTACGACATGGGGGCAGGGGAAAAACTGTTTTTT. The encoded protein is CASSQGYDMGAGEKLFF.

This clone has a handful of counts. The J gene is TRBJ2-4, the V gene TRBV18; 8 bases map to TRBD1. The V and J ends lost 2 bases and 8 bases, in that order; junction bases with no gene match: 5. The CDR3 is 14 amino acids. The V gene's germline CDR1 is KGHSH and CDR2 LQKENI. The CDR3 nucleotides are TGTGCCAGCTCACCATTGCAGGGGGCAGACATTCAGTACTTC. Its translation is CASSPLQGADIQYF.

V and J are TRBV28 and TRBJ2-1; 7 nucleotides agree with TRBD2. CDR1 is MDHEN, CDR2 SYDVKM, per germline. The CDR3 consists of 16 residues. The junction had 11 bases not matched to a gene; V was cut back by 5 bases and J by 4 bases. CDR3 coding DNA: TGTGCCAGCAGTCCCGGTGGGGGGGTAGGTTACAATGAGCAGTTCTTC. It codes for CASSPGGGVGYNEQFF. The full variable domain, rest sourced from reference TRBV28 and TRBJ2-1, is DVKVTQSSRYLVKRTGEKVFLECVQDMDHENMFWYRQDPGLGLRLIYFSYDVKMKEKGDIPEGYSVSREKKERFSLILESASTNQTSMYLCASSPGGGVGYNEQFFGPGTRLTVL.

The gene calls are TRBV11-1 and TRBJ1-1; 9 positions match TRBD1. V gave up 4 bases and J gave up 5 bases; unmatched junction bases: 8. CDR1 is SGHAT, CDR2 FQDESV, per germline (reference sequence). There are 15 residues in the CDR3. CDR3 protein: CASSWGQGTNTEAFF. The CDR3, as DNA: TGTGCCAGCAGCTGGGGACAGGGTACGAATACTGAAGCTTTCTTT.

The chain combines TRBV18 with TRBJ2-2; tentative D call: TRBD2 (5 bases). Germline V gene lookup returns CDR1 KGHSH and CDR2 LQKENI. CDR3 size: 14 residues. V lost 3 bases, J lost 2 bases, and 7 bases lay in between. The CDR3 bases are TGTGCCAGCTCACCTCCGGGAAACACCGGGGAGCTGTTTTTT. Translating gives CASSPPGNTGELFF.

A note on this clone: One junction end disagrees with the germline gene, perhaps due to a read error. CDR3 sequence reads: CASSQERGIGQNF. Here the CDR3 DNA reads TGCGCCAGCAGCCAAGAACGGGGAATCGGACAGAACTTC. The chain joins TRBV4-3 to TRBJ2-5; D perhaps matches TRBD1 (6 bases). The length of the CDR3 is 13 residues. Germline-derived CDR1 and CDR2 are LGHNA and YSLEER.

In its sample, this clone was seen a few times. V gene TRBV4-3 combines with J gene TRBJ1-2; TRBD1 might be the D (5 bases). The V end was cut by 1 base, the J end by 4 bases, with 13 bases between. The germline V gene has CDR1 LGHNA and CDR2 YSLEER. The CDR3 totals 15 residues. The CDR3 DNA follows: TGCGCCAGCAGCCAAGCGGGGGGGACGACCTATGGCTACACCTTC. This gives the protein CASSQAGGTTYGYTF.

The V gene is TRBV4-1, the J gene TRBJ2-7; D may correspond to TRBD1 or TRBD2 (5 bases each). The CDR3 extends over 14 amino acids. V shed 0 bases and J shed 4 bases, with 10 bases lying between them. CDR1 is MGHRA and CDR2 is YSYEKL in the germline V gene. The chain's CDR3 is CASSQDEGRYEQYF. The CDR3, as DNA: TGCGCCAGCAGCCAAGATGAGGGGAGATACGAGCAGTACTTC.

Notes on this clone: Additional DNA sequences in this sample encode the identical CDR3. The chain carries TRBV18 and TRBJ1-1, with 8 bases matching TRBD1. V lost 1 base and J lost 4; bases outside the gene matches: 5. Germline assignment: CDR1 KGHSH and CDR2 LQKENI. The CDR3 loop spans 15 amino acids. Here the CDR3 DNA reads TGTGCCAGCTCACCACTGCCAGGACAGGGCACTGAAGCTTTCTTT. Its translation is CASSPLPGQGTEAFF.

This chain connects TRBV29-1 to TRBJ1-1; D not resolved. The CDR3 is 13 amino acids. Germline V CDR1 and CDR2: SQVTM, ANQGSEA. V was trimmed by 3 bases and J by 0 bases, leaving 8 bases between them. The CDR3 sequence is CSVEGSLNTEAFF. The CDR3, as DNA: TGCAGCGTTGAGGGCTCATTGAACACTGAAGCTTTCTTT.

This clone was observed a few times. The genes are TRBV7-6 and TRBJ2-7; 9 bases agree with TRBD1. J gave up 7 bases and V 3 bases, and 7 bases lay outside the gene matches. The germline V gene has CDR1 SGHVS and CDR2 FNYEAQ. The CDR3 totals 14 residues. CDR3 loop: CASSFQQGAGEQYF. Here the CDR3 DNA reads TGTGCCAGCAGCTTCCAACAGGGGGCGGGAGAGCAGTACTTC.

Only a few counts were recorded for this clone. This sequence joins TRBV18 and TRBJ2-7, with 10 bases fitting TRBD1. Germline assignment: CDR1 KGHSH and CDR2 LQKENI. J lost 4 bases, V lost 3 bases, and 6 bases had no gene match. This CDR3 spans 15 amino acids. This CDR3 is CASSPGTGVRYEQYF. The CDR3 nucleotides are TGTGCCAGCTCACCCGGGACAGGGGTTAGATACGAGCAGTACTTC.

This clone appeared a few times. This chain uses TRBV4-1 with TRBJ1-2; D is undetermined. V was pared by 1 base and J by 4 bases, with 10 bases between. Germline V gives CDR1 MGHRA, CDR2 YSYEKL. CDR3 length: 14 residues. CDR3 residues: CASSQVVFVYGYTF. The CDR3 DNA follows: TGCGCCAGCAGCCAAGTTGTATTCGTCTATGGCTACACCTTC.

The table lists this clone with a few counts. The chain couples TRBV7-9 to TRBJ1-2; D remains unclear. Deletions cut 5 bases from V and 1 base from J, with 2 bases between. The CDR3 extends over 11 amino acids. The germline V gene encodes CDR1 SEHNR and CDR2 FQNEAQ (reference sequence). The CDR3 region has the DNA TGTGCCAGCAGCCGTAACTATGGCTACACCTTC. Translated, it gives CASSRNYGYTF.

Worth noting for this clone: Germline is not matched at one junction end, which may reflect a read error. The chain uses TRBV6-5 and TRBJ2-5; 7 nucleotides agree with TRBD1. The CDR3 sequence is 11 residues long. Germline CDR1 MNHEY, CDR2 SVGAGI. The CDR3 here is CASSYGTDDHF. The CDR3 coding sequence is TGTGCCAGCAGTTACGGGACAGATGACCACTTC.

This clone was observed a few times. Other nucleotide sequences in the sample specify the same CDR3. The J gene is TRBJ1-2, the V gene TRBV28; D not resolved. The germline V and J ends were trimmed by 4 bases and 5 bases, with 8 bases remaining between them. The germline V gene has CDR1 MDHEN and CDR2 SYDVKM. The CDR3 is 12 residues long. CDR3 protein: CASSSPSYGYTF. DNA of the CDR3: TGTGCCAGCAGTTCCCCCTCTTATGGCTACACCTTC.

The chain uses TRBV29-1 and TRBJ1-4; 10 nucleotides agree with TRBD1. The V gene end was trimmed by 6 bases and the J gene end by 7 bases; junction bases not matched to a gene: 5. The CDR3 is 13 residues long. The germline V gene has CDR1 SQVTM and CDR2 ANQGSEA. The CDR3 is CSVRQGAPEKLFF. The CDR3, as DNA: TGCAGCGTGAGACAGGGGGCGCCTGAAAAACTGTTTTTT.

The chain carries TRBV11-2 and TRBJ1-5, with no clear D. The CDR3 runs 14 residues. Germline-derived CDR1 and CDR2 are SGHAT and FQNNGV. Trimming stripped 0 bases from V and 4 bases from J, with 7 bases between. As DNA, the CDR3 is TGTGCCAGCAGCTTAGAGGGGAGAAATCAGCCCCAGCATTTT. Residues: CASSLEGRNQPQHF.

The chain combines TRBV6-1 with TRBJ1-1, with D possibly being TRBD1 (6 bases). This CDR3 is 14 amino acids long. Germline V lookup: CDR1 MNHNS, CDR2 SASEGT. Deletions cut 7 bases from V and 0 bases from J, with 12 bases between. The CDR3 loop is CASIEDRLNTEAFF. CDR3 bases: TGTGCCAGCATAGAGGACAGATTGAACACTGAAGCTTTCTTT.

Here the CDR3 reads CASSPTQGGHPGAFF. DNA of the CDR3: TGTGCCAGCAGCCCAACCCAAGGGGGACACCCGGGGGCTTTCTTT. V gene TRBV2 combines with J gene TRBJ1-1; perhaps TRBD1 as D (6 bases). The V and J ends lost 6 bases and 11 bases respectively, with 25 bases between them. CDR1 and CDR2 from the germline V gene are SNHLY and FYNNEI. The CDR3 covers 15 residues.

The DNA for the CDR3 is TGTGCCAGCAGCCCAAGGGGGACAGGTGAATTTATCGGGGAGCTGTTTTTT. This translates into CASSPRGTGEFIGELFF. The rearrangement joins TRBV7-2 to TRBJ2-2; 8 positions match TRBD1. V shed 5 bases and J 7 bases; nucleotides not matched to a gene: 15. CDR1 and CDR2 (germline): SGHTA, FQGNSA. This CDR3 spans 17 amino acids.